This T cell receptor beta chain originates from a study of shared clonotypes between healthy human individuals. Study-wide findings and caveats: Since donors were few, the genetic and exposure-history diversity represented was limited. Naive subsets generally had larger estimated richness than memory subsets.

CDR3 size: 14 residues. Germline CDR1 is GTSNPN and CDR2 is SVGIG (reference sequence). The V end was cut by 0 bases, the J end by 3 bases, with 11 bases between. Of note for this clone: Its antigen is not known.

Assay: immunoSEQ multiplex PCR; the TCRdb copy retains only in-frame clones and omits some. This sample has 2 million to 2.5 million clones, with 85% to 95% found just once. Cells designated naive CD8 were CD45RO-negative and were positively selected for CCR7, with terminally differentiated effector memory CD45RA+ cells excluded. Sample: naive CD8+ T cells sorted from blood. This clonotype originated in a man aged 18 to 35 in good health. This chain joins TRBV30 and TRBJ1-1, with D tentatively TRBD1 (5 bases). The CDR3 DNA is TGTGCCTGGAGTGTATTTGGGGGGTACACTGAAGCTTTCTTT. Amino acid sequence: CAWSVFGGYTEAFF.